This note documents a single T cell receptor (beta chain) sequence. Its antigen remains unidentified. The input lacks base qualities; no much larger clone sits a single base away. The sample originates from a study of blood T cells in healthy people across ages (dated by TCRdb to about 2015). For context, the study as a whole: Template switching captured roughly one uniquely barcoded TCR beta cDNA molecule per two T cells in model experiments. Using the same blood draw, the study looked at two additional independent replicas of 1 million unique cDNA reads for two donors, one aged 18 to 30 and the other aged 80 or older. The study measured age-related changes in TCR beta repertoire diversity using deep sequencing normalized with unique cDNA molecular identifiers. The donors were split into four age groups: young (average roughly 15 years), middle-aged (39), aged (about 62) and long-lived (under 90). To avoid experimental bias, donors of different ages were spread randomly across the sequencing lanes.

Donors were approximately 42 systemically healthy Caucasian individuals from Russia aged about 6 to 100 years. Each donor gave about 9.8 milliliters of peripheral blood, drawn into EDTA-treated Vacutainer tubes. Ficoll-Paque density-gradient centrifugation was used to isolate PBMCs, with at least 6.5 million per sample. Trizol reagent was used to extract total RNA from PBMCs, with at least 5.5 micrograms per sample. Naive CD45RAhigh/CD27high T cell percentages were measured by flow cytometry on a PBMC aliquot from every donor. General findings and caveats noted by the study authors: As age increased, observed TCR beta diversity per million T cells dropped in a roughly linear way, and a significant reduction was already evident by age 40. Estimates of total diversity based on one million sequenced T cells were regarded as lower bounds and as underestimates. Compared with the aged group, the long-lived group had more naive CD4+ T cells, fewer expanded clones and increased TCR diversity, suggesting age selection. Bulk unsorted PBMC profiling prevented conclusive comparison of naive and antigen-experienced compartments. Observed TCR beta diversity correlated strongly with the percentage of naive T cells measured by flow cytometry. The CMV infection status of donors was not known, potentially confounding age-related changes in expanded clonotypes.

V is trimmed back by 2 bases and J by 2 bases, and the junction contains 5 bases that no gene match accounts for. The germline V gene (reference sequence) supplies CDR1 DFQATT and CDR2 SNEGSKA. From its cysteine to its phenylalanine, the CDR3 spans 15 amino acids. The read is trimmed to its CDR3 DNA, 45 bases read in frame from base 1. The library was generated by 5' RACE. TCRdb lists the instrument as Illumina HiSeq 2500. A second roughly 7 to 12 cycle PCR used a sample-barcoded 5' primer and a J-beta primer mix. Each TCR beta cDNA molecule received a unique molecular identifier from a template-switch 5' adaptor carrying 12 random nucleotides. Each sample yielded at least 2.5 million CDR3-containing paired-end reads. All of the RNA was converted into first-strand cDNA using the Mint cDNA synthesis kit, with a TRBC-specific oligonucleotide serving as the primer. After uracil-DNA glycosylase treatment, a first 18-cycle PCR used universal primers M1SS and BC2_uni_R on all cDNA. Per the authors' processing: Normalization of each sample was performed by random selection of 1 million high-quality reads, each carrying a distinct molecular identifier. Instead of being binned into consensus sequences, reads that shared molecular identifiers were thrown out. CDR3 identification, clonotype clustering and error correction used MiTCR with a Q25 quality threshold and the strictest error-elimination algorithm. Lower-bound total TCR beta diversity was estimated with a nonparametric unseen species model using Euler transformation. TCRdb itself trimmed the public reads at Q25 with fastp, ran MiXCR and retained productive beta chains. Each CDR3 protein appears once, grouped with its most common genes and DNA. For this entry, the V and J calls and clone size follow TCRdb and not the study's own pipeline. Recorded for this sample are approximately 360,000 distinct CDR3 sequences; about 49% of them occurred a single time. The ten largest clones take up 51% of the sample.

Sequenced sample: blood. This TCR came from a man aged 60 to 69 in good health. This chain joins TRBV20-1 to TRBJ1-4, and 7 bases in between align with TRBD1. The CDR3 protein is CSARTGVSTNEKLFF. The DNA sequence follows: TGCAGTGCTAGAACAGGGGTATCTACTAATGAAAAACTGTTTTTT.